What follows are 30 T cell receptor beta chains derived from one specimen sequenced in a study of OX40 agonist ivuxolimab in advanced cancers. TCRdb's copy holds only in-frame clones and misses some; the assay was immunoSEQ multiplex PCR. The sample records approximately 64,000 clones, approximately 90% being singletons. Sample: CD4+ or CD8+ T cells sorted from blood, taken in a trial of the OX40 agonist ivuxolimab. The source of these receptors is an adult with an advanced solid tumor such as melanoma, head and neck, liver or kidney cancer.

The chain combines TRBV27 with TRBJ1-5; TRBD1 agrees at 12 bases. Germline CDR1 MNHEY, CDR2 SMNVEV (reference sequence). The CDR3 is 15 residues long. The junction had 6 bases not matched to a gene; V was cut back by 6 bases and J by 6 bases. This CDR3 reads CASSSGTGGVQPQHF. The DNA of the CDR3 is TGTGCCAGCAGCTCCGGGACAGGGGGCGTTCAGCCCCAGCATTTT.

This chain links TRBV5-4 with TRBJ1-1, with TRBD1 as a possible D gene (6 bases). The germline V gene has CDR1 SGHNT and CDR2 YYREEE (reference sequence). This CDR3 has 15 residues. V lost 4 bases, J lost 2 bases, and 15 bases lay in between. CDR3 loop: CASSPNPGENTEAFF. Written as DNA, the CDR3 is TGTGCCAGCAGCCCGAACCCAGGGGAAAACACTGAAGCTTTCTTT.

The CDR3 loop is CASRIPKVNYGYTF. The CDR3 DNA reads TGTGCCAGCAGAATTCCCAAGGTTAACTATGGCTACACCTTC. The rearrangement links TRBV28 to TRBJ1-2; D remains ambiguous. Germline V gives CDR1 MDHEN, CDR2 SYDVKM. The CDR3 runs to 14 residues. V was cut by 6 bases and J by 1 base, with 12 bases left in between.

J is TRBJ1-4 and V is TRBV19; the D is unclear. Trimming pared 4 bases from V and 5 bases from J, leaving 8 bases between. CDR1 and CDR2 from the germline V gene are LNHDA and SQIVND (reference sequence). The CDR3 contains 13 residues. The CDR3 DNA is TGTGCCAGTAGTACCTTCAAGAATGAAAAACTGTTTTTT. The encoded protein is CASSTFKNEKLFF.

A remark on this clone: A read error may produce the germline difference seen at one junction end. V gene TRBV7-7 combines with J gene TRBJ2-5; 11 positions match TRBD2. Germline V gives CDR1 SSHAT, CDR2 FNYEAQ (reference sequence). CDR3 length: 16 amino acids. CDR3 DNA sequence: TGTGCTAGCAGCGCCGGGCTAGCGGGGGGTCGCGAGACCCAGTACTTC. Its protein product is CASSAGLAGGRETQYF.

The chain combines TRBV30 with TRBJ1-4, with D possibly TRBD1 on 5 matching bases. The CDR3 loop spans 15 amino acids. Germline CDR1 and CDR2: GTSNPN and SVGIG (reference sequence). The V end was cut by 2 bases, the J end by 7 bases, with 17 bases between. CDR3 nucleotides: TGTGCCTGGAGTCCACGATGGGGGGTTGGTGAAAAACTGTTTTTT. Translating gives CAWSPRWGVGEKLFF.

This chain joins TRBV5-6 and TRBJ1-2; TRBD1 aligns across 10 bases. The trim removed 4 bases at V and 2 bases at J, leaving 8 bases unmatched. Germline assignment: CDR1 SGHDT and CDR2 YYEEEE. The CDR3 totals 16 residues. CDR3 nucleotide sequence: TGTGCCAGCAGCCGGGGGACAGGGGCCCTCAACTATGGCTACACCTTC. It is translated as CASSRGTGALNYGYTF.

In the case of this clone: The junction departs from germline at one end; a sequencing error may be responsible. The chain recombines TRBV5-4 with TRBJ1-1; possible D gene TRBD1, 5 bases. The CDR3 sequence is 15 residues long. Germline assignment: CDR1 SGHNT and CDR2 YYREEE (reference sequence). The CDR3 reads CASSQDKGVFTEAFF. CDR3 bases: TGCGCCAGCAGCCAAGATAAAGGGGTTTTCACTGAAGCTTTCTTT.

This clone has more than one count but fewer than ten. This chain links TRBV7-2 with TRBJ2-7; TRBD2 might be the D (5 bases). Trimming pared 5 bases from V and 2 bases from J, leaving 13 bases between. This CDR3 is 14 amino acids long. From germline, CDR1 is SGHTA and CDR2 FQGNSA. This chain's CDR3 is CASSEDLPPYEQYF. In DNA, the CDR3 is TGTGCCAGCAGCGAGGACTTGCCCCCCTACGAGCAGTACTTC. The whole variable domain, filled in from reference TRBV7-2 and TRBJ2-7, reads GAGVSQSPSNKVTEKGKDVELRCDPISGHTALYWYRQSLGQGLEFLIYFQGNSAPDKSGLPSDRFSAERTGGSVSTLTIQRTQQEDSAVYLCASSEDLPPYEQYFGPGTRLTVT.

This clone turned up a few times. The CDR3 region is CASTGTGTNSPLHF. The CDR3 DNA is TGTGCCAGCACCGGGACAGGAACTAATTCACCCCTCCACTTT. The chain has TRBV7-9 and TRBJ1-6; 8 nucleotides line up with TRBD1. This CDR3 has 14 amino acids. Germline loops: CDR1 SEHNR, CDR2 FQNEAQ (reference sequence). J gave up 6 bases and V 7 bases, and 5 bases lay outside the gene matches.

This chain joins TRBV6-1 and TRBJ1-1; D is perhaps TRBD1 (5 bases). The CDR3 is 12 amino acids. Germline V gene sequence: CDR1 MNHNS, CDR2 SASEGT. The V gene lost 10 bases and the J gene lost 0 bases, with 9 bases spanning the gap. DNA for the CDR3: TGTGCCATTAGGGGTGTGAACACTGAAGCTTTCTTT. Translation gives CAIRGVNTEAFF.

CDR3 in amino acids: CASRTTGGLNSPLHF. As DNA, the CDR3 is TGCGCCAGCAGAACTACCGGGGGATTAAATTCACCCCTCCACTTT. V is TRBV5-1 and J is TRBJ1-6, with D maybe TRBD1 (5 bases). The CDR3 covers 15 residues. Trimming took 5 bases from V and 7 from J, leaving 16 bases between them. Germline CDR1 and CDR2: SGHRS and YFSETQ. The variable domain in full, completed from reference TRBV5-1 and TRBJ1-6, reads KAGVTQTPRYLIKTRGQQVTLSCSPISGHRSVSWYQQTPGQGLQFLFEYFSETQRNKGNFPGRFSGRQFSNSRSEMNVSTLELGDSALYLCASRTTGGLNSPLHFGNGTRLTVT.

The chain links TRBV5-6 to TRBJ2-7; 10 positions agree with TRBD1. Germline V gene data show CDR1 as SGHDT and CDR2 as YYEEEE. Trimming took 4 bases from V and 3 from J; bases not matched to a gene: 7. The CDR3 is 15 amino acids. The CDR3 region has the DNA TGTGCCAGCAGCCACCGACAGGGGGCCGGCTACGAGCAGTACTTC. Its protein is CASSHRQGAGYEQYF.

The rearrangement uses TRBV4-1 and TRBJ2-5; D remains unclear. The CDR3 loop spans 15 amino acids. The V and J ends lost 4 bases and 1 base respectively, with 13 bases between them. CDR1 is MGHRA and CDR2 is YSYEKL in the germline V gene. The CDR3 spells CASSPGRVPQETQYF. CDR3 sequence (DNA): TGCGCCAGCAGCCCCGGCCGGGTTCCCCAAGAGACCCAGTACTTC.

The CDR3 protein is CASSGQVQETQYF. CDR3 in DNA: TGTGCCAGCAGCGGACAGGTACAAGAGACCCAGTACTTC. The chain recombines TRBV5-4 with TRBJ2-5; 7 nucleotides match TRBD1. CDR1 is SGHNT, CDR2 YYREEE, per germline (reference sequence). CDR3 size: 13 residues. Losses at the gene ends were 4 bases for V and 2 bases for J; bases not matched to a gene: 2.

The chain is built from TRBV7-2 and TRBJ2-5, with a possible D match to TRBD1 (5 bases). Trimming removed 5 bases at V and 1 base at J, with 11 bases between. CDR3 length: 14 residues. Looked up from germline, CDR1 is SGHTA and CDR2 is FQGNSA. The CDR3 is CASSRQTSQETQYF. Here the CDR3 DNA reads TGTGCCAGCAGCCGACAGACCAGCCAAGAGACCCAGTACTTC.

The chain couples TRBV6-5 to TRBJ2-7; D could derive from TRBD1 or TRBD2 (6 bases each). V was shortened by 5 bases and J by 5 bases, with 13 bases between the two germline ends. The CDR3 is 13 residues long. The germline V gene encodes CDR1 MNHEY and CDR2 SVGAGI. In nucleotides, the CDR3 is TGTGCCAGCAGTCAAGGGGGGTCCCACGAGCAGTACTTC. Encoded protein: CASSQGGSHEQYF.

The CDR3 DNA sequence: TGTGCCAGCAGTCGATTATCAGGATACGAGCAGTACTTC. It encodes CASSRLSGYEQYF. V usage is TRBV6-1 and J usage is TRBJ2-7; D remains unclear. The CDR3 covers 13 residues. Trimming took 5 bases from V and 4 from J, leaving 12 bases between them. The germline V gene has CDR1 MNHNS and CDR2 SASEGT.

The rearrangement uses TRBV11-2 and TRBJ2-5, with 8 bases that match TRBD2. The CDR3 is made up of 17 amino acids. Germline values: CDR1 SGHAT, CDR2 FQNNGV. V dropped 2 bases and J dropped 5; count of bases not matched to a gene: 13. Here the CDR3 DNA reads TGTGCCAGCAGCTTACGGGGGGGCGTCTTCGATTTGGAGACCCAGTACTTC. Its protein product is CASSLRGGVFDLETQYF. Full variable domain (rest looked up from reference TRBV11-2 and TRBJ2-5): EAGVAQSPRYKIIEKRQSVAFWCNPISGHATLYWYQQILGQGPKLLIQFQNNGVVDDSQLPKDRFSAERLKGVDSTLKIQPAKLEDSAVYLCASSLRGGVFDLETQYFGPGTRLLVL.

This clone showed up just once. The chain links TRBV6-1 to TRBJ2-5; D possibly uses TRBD1 or TRBD2 (5 bases each). The germline V gene encodes CDR1 MNHNS and CDR2 SASEGT. Trimming shortened V by 5 bases and J by 5 bases, and 15 bases separated the two germline ends. CDR3 length: 14 residues. CDR3 sequence reads: CASSLGGSRETQYF. The CDR3 DNA reads TGTGCCAGCAGTCTTGGGGGTTCACGGGAGACCCAGTACTTC.

This clone was found once. The V and J genes are TRBV7-9 and TRBJ1-2, with D possibly TRBD1 on 5 matching bases. V lost 1 base to trimming and J lost 8 bases, with 14 bases between them. The CDR3 contains 14 residues. Germline-derived CDR1 and CDR2 are SEHNR and FQNEAQ (reference sequence). The CDR3, as DNA: TGTGCCAGCAGCTTAGAGTGGGGGTTGGGCGGCTACACCTTC. This translates into CASSLEWGLGGYTF.

The chain is built from TRBV7-2 and TRBJ1-2; weak D call: TRBD1 (6 bases). Trimming cost V 1 base and J 2 bases, with 8 bases left between them. There are 14 residues in the CDR3. The germline V gene encodes CDR1 SGHTA and CDR2 FQGNSA. The CDR3 loop is CASSLETGNYGYTF. DNA for the CDR3: TGTGCCAGCAGCTTAGAAACAGGGAACTATGGCTACACCTTC.

The chain carries TRBV5-5 and TRBJ2-7; perhaps D is TRBD1 or TRBD2 (5 bases each). Germline-derived CDR1 and CDR2 are SGHKS and YYEKEE (reference sequence). V dropped 4 bases and J dropped 5 bases, with 13 bases sitting between them. There are 13 residues in the CDR3. CDR3 region: CASSPGAENEQYF. CDR3 nucleotide sequence: TGTGCCAGCAGCCCCGGGGCAGAAAACGAGCAGTACTTC.

This clone occurred a few times. The chain carries TRBV5-1 and TRBJ2-1; D may match TRBD1 or TRBD2 (6 bases each). The CDR3 runs to 17 residues. Trimming shortened V by 0 bases and J by 0 bases, and 13 bases separated the two germline ends. Germline values: CDR1 SGHRS, CDR2 YFSETQ. The chain's CDR3 is CASSLGTGASSYNEQFF. DNA for the CDR3: TGCGCCAGCAGCTTGGGCACGGGGGCGAGCTCCTACAATGAGCAGTTCTTC.

This clone has only a few counts. This sequence joins TRBV6-1 and TRBJ1-1, with D possibly TRBD1 on 5 matching bases. Germline lookup yields CDR1 MNHNS and CDR2 SASEGT. The CDR3 totals 13 residues. Trimming shortened V by 5 bases and J by 5 bases, and 12 bases separated the two germline ends. CDR3 sequence: CASSFGGGTEAFF. CDR3 coding DNA: TGTGCCAGCAGTTTTGGGGGGGGGACTGAAGCTTTCTTT.

With respect to this clone: The sample carries other DNA sequences with the same CDR3. The chain joins TRBV7-2 to TRBJ2-3, with 9 bases identical to TRBD1. The junction had 4 bases not matched to a gene; V was cut back by 5 bases and J by 4 bases. Germline CDR1 and CDR2: SGHTA and FQGNSA. The CDR3 length is 14 residues. CDR3 sequence reads: CASSLDRGADTQYF. CDR3 in DNA: TGTGCCAGCAGCCTCGACAGGGGGGCAGATACGCAGTATTTT.

The chain recombines TRBV2 with TRBJ2-3; TRBD2 is a possible D gene (5 bases). Germline CDR1 and CDR2: SNHLY and FYNNEI. V lost 7 bases to trimming and J lost 1 base, with 12 bases between them. The CDR3 contains 14 residues. CDR3 region: CASNRGWGTDTQYF. DNA for the CDR3: TGTGCCAGCAATCGGGGTTGGGGCACAGATACGCAGTATTTT.

This chain joins TRBV19 and TRBJ1-2; tentative D call: TRBD1 (5 bases). V lost 7 bases and J lost 8, with 26 bases in between. In germline, CDR1 is LNHDA, CDR2 SQIVND (reference sequence). The CDR3 has 16 amino acids. This CDR3 is CASMTDGKAGYGGYTF. In DNA form, the CDR3 reads TGTGCCAGTATGACAGATGGTAAGGCAGGCTATGGCGGCTACACCTTC.

The V and J genes are TRBV11-1 and TRBJ1-1; a weak D match, TRBD1 (5 bases). CDR3 length: 12 residues. CDR1 and CDR2 from the germline V gene are SGHAT and FQDESV (reference sequence). V lost 6 bases and J 4 bases, leaving 9 bases between the germline ends. CDR3 sequence (DNA): TGTGCCAGCAGTTGGGACCGCACTGAAGCTTTCTTT. Translated: CASSWDRTEAFF.

The sample holds one count of this clone. The rearrangement links TRBV18 to TRBJ1-4; D is undetermined. The germline gives CDR1 KGHSH, CDR2 LQKENI. V was clipped by 4 bases and J by 4 bases, with 10 bases between them. The CDR3 totals 14 residues. The CDR3 loop reads CASSRGLDNEKLFF. The CDR3 DNA is TGTGCCAGCTCACGAGGACTCGATAATGAAAAACTGTTTTTT. The full variable domain, its missing parts supplied by reference TRBV18 and TRBJ1-4, is NAGVMQNPRHLVRRRGQEARLRCSPMKGHSHVYWYRQLPEEGLKFMVYLQKENIIDESGMPKERFSAEFPKEGPSILRIQQVVRGDSAAYFCASSRGLDNEKLFFGSGTQLSVL.